Here is one T cell receptor beta chain with its context. Its antigen is undetermined. Germline values: CDR1 DFQATT, CDR2 SNEGSKA (reference sequence). The V gene lost 3 bases and the J gene lost 4 bases, with 18 bases spanning the gap. The CDR3 has 15 amino acids. This specimen belongs to a study of T cells in Graves' hyperthyroidism and ophthalmopathy. The investigators amplified TCR beta CDR3 regions from RNA transcripts. When the TCR CDR3 underwent first-round RT-PCR, the HTBI primer set was used. TCRdb ran MiXCR on the multiplex PCR reads and lists one entry per CDR3 protein. Among approximately 530,000 distinct CDR3 sequences listed, just under 20% were seen once. Those patients with uncontrolled infection, other autoimmune disease, pregnancy or lactation were excluded. Study results and limitations: The model anticipated ophthalmopathy a median about 7 months pre-onset.

The sequence was obtained from a man between 35 and 55 years old with Graves' ophthalmopathy. The source material was blood. The chain employs TRBV20-1 and TRBJ1-2; D call uncertain. The CDR3, as DNA: TGCAGTGCTAGTCGTGGACTTACGAAGGGCTATGGCTACACCTTC. The encoded protein is CSASRGLTKGYGYTF.